The present entry profiles one T cell receptor (beta chain) with its context. Germline-derived CDR1 and CDR2 are SEHNR and FQNEAQ (reference sequence). This CDR3 has 13 amino acids. V was shortened by 6 bases and J by 3 bases, with 11 bases between the two germline ends. These data originate in a study of cytomegalovirus exposure and HLA in healthy donors. Primers: 60 Vbeta forward and 13 Jbeta reverse. Only in-frame clones appear in the TCRdb table, and some are missing; sequencing was by immunoSEQ multiplex PCR. This table has about 170,000 clones, about three quarters appearing once. The sequence was obtained from a girl aged 10 to 17 in good health and CMV-seronegative. The specimen sequenced was PBMCs. The J gene is TRBJ1-1, the V gene TRBV7-9, with no clear D. The DNA for the CDR3 is TGTGCCAGCAGTTACGAGGAGGACACTGAAGCTTTCTTT. Translating it yields CASSYEEDTEAFF.